The T cell receptor (beta chain) under discussion was sequenced for a study of T cell repertoires in cytomegalovirus infection. About the study: Public TCR beta signature analysis indicated the presence of both CMV infection and matching HLA type. Findings and caveats of the study: The study found HLA-C-restricted CMV-specific TCR beta clonotypes dominating the ex vivo response. Summed frequency of public TCR beta families distinguished CMV carriers with the relevant HLA.

A few counts support this clonotype. The antigen is unknown. Trimming took off 4 bases at V and 10 bases at J, with 11 bases between the two ends. The CDR3 totals 12 residues. Germline V gene data show CDR1 as SGHTA and CDR2 as FQGNSA. In TCRdb, the reads were re-called with MiXCR into one record per CDR3 protein. Of more than 650,000 distinct CDR3 sequences in the sample, 35% were seen once. Sequenced input: PBMCs. The rearrangement joins TRBV7-2 to TRBJ2-1, with no clear D. The clonotype was recovered from a human donor in good health (CMV status not recorded). Some clones in this sample may be carry-over from other donors' samples. The CDR3 bases are TGTGCCAGCAGCTCGGCGACCAGCGAGCAGTTCTTC. This codes for CASSSATSEQFF.